These 27 T cell receptor beta chains were all obtained from the same sample, sequenced in a study of OX40 agonist ivuxolimab in advanced cancers. Sequencing used immunoSEQ multiplex PCR; TCRdb keeps in-frame clones, though not all of them. The sample holds about 88,000 clones, 87% seen once. The material was CD4+ or CD8+ T cells sorted from blood, obtained in a trial of the OX40 agonist ivuxolimab. The receptors derive from an adult with an advanced solid tumor such as melanoma, head and neck, liver or kidney cancer.

V is TRBV10-3 and J is TRBJ2-5; possibly TRBD1 or TRBD2 for D (6 bases each). Trimming removed 2 bases from V and 5 bases from J, with 18 bases in between. The germline V gene encodes CDR1 ENHRY and CDR2 SYGVKD. This CDR3 is built from 16 residues. CDR3 protein: CAISETITGRSETQYF. CDR3 DNA: TGTGCCATCAGTGAGACCATTACAGGGAGGTCGGAGACCCAGTACTTC.

This clone was seen just once. V is TRBV19 and J is TRBJ2-3; the match to TRBD2 covers 11 bases. Germline V gene lookup returns CDR1 LNHDA and CDR2 SQIVND (reference sequence). The CDR3 runs to 15 residues. Trimming removed 7 bases from V and 4 bases from J; junction bases left unmatched: 7. The CDR3 sequence: CASNSGRAGADTQYF. The CDR3 DNA reads as TGTGCCAGTAATAGCGGGAGGGCCGGGGCAGATACGCAGTATTTT.

The chain recombines TRBV2 with TRBJ1-6, with TRBD1 matching over 11 bases. The trim removed 8 bases at V and 10 bases at J, leaving 7 bases unmatched. This CDR3 spans 14 amino acids. Germline V gene sequence: CDR1 SNHLY, CDR2 FYNNEI. The CDR3 loop reads CASRGQGENSPLHF. The CDR3 DNA sequence: TGTGCCAGCCGGGGACAGGGGGAAAACTCACCCCTCCACTTT.

The V and J genes are TRBV10-2 and TRBJ2-7; D is unresolved. Trimming removed 2 bases from V and 1 base from J, with 12 bases in between. The germline V gene encodes CDR1 WSHSY and CDR2 SAAADI. This CDR3 contains 15 residues. Here the CDR3 reads CASSEPAQVSYEQYF. CDR3 nucleotides: TGCGCCAGCAGTGAGCCGGCGCAGGTGTCCTACGAGCAGTACTTC.

In its sample, this clone was seen once. The rearrangement joins TRBV2 to TRBJ2-1, with D possibly matching TRBD1 (6 bases). V lost 5 bases and J 6 bases, leaving 11 bases between the germline ends. CDR1 SNHLY and CDR2 FYNNEI come from the germline V gene. This CDR3 spans 13 amino acids. The DNA for the CDR3 is TGTGCCAGCAGTTTGGCCAGGGGCAATGAGCAGTTCTTC. As protein: CASSLARGNEQFF. The whole variable domain, remainder taken from reference TRBV2 and TRBJ2-1, is EPEVTQTPSHQVTQMGQEVILRCVPISNHLYFYWYRQILGQKVEFLVSFYNNEISEKSEIFDDQFSVERPDGSNFTLKIRSTKLEDSAMYFCASSLARGNEQFFGPGTRLTVL.

The CDR3 loop is CASSLKAFNVKSSYEQYF. CDR3 sequence (DNA): TGTGCCAGCAGCTTAAAAGCGTTCAACGTAAAAAGCTCCTACGAGCAGTACTTC. The rearrangement joins TRBV7-2 to TRBJ2-7; D is uncertain. Trimming cost V 2 bases and J 0 bases, with 20 bases left between them. The germline gives CDR1 SGHTA, CDR2 FQGNSA. The CDR3 sequence is 18 residues long.

V usage is TRBV5-1 and J usage is TRBJ2-7; 9 nucleotides agree with TRBD2. After removal of 5 bases from V and 6 bases from J, the junction contained 6 bases not matched to a gene. The germline gives CDR1 SGHRS, CDR2 YFSETQ. This CDR3 region has 13 residues. CDR3 region: CASSWGTSSEQYF. CDR3 coding DNA: TGCGCCAGCAGTTGGGGGACTAGCTCCGAGCAGTACTTC.

V and J are TRBV29-1 and TRBJ2-1, with TRBD1 matching over 7 bases. This CDR3 is built from 13 residues. V shed 7 bases, J shed 0 bases, and the junction held 3 bases outside the gene matches. CDR1 and CDR2 from the germline V gene are SQVTM and ANQGSEA. The CDR3 is CSGNRGSYNEQFF. DNA for the CDR3: TGCAGCGGTAACAGGGGCTCCTACAATGAGCAGTTCTTC.

V and J are TRBV5-5 and TRBJ1-2, with D hard to call. The germline gives CDR1 SGHKS, CDR2 YYEKEE (reference sequence). There are 19 residues in the CDR3. Trimming left V 4 bases short and J 2 bases short, with 27 bases between. CDR3 amino acids: CASSLTPGGYPPTNYGYTF. Here the CDR3 DNA reads TGTGCCAGCAGCCTCACCCCAGGAGGTTACCCCCCAACCAACTATGGCTACACCTTC.

V usage is TRBV7-8 and J usage is TRBJ2-7; 7 positions match TRBD1. The V and J ends lost 1 base and 2 bases, in that order; junction bases with no gene match: 8. Per germline, CDR1 SGHVS and CDR2 FQNEAQ. The CDR3 totals 16 residues. The CDR3 reads CASSLEAGTVPYEQYF. The DNA of the CDR3 is TGTGCCAGCAGCTTAGAGGCCGGGACAGTTCCCTACGAGCAGTACTTC.

The chain joins TRBV7-9 to TRBJ2-6; 9 bases line up with TRBD1. Germline CDR1 SEHNR, CDR2 FQNEAQ (reference sequence). The J segment lost 0 bases and the V segment lost 3 bases, leaving 3 bases of the junction unmatched. The CDR3 consists of 17 residues. The CDR3 coding sequence is TGTGCCAGCAGCTTGACAGGGGGTACCTCTGGGGCCAACGTCCTGACTTTC. This sequence encodes CASSLTGGTSGANVLTF.

The rearrangement joins TRBV18 to TRBJ2-1; possibly TRBD1 or TRBD2 for D (5 bases each). In germline, CDR1 is KGHSH, CDR2 LQKENI. Trimming took 3 bases from V and 6 from J, leaving 9 bases between them. CDR3 length: 13 amino acids. The CDR3 is CASSPLGVNEQFF. The CDR3 bases are TGTGCCAGCTCACCGCTGGGGGTCAATGAGCAGTTCTTC.

The V and J genes are TRBV11-2 and TRBJ1-2; unclear D gene. The CDR3 is made up of 14 amino acids. V was trimmed by 7 bases and J by 0 bases, leaving 12 bases between them. Germline assignment: CDR1 SGHAT and CDR2 FQNNGV. The CDR3 protein is CASTPAAPNYGYTF. As DNA, the CDR3 is TGTGCCAGCACCCCGGCAGCCCCTAACTATGGCTACACCTTC.

This chain connects TRBV7-9 to TRBJ2-2; 8 bases map to TRBD2. The CDR3 length is 15 residues. With 4 bases clipped from V and 7 bases from J, the junction kept 8 bases outside the gene matches. CDR1 and CDR2 (germline): SEHNR, FQNEAQ (reference sequence). The CDR3 region has the DNA TGTGCCAGCAGCTCCCCGGGACTAGGGGGCGGGGAGCTGTTTTTT. It is translated as CASSSPGLGGGELFF.

The CDR3 region is CASSVGGSRTDTQYF. The CDR3 bases are TGTGCCAGCAGTGTGGGCGGGAGCCGCACAGATACGCAGTATTTT. V is TRBV2 and J is TRBJ2-3, with 7 nucleotides matching TRBD2. V dropped 4 bases and J dropped 1; count of bases not matched to a gene: 5. CDR3 length: 15 amino acids. Germline assignment: CDR1 SNHLY and CDR2 FYNNEI.

This clone has a single count. The gene calls are TRBV1 and TRBJ1-4. TRBV1 is described as a pseudogene. The CDR3 runs 16 residues. CDR3 sequence: CTSSQVSGQANEKLFF. Here the CDR3 DNA reads TGCACCAGCAGCCAAGTCAGCGGGCAGGCTAATGAAAAACTGTTTTTT.

In DNA form, the CDR3 reads TGTGCCAGTAGTATTACGGGAGCAACTAATGAAAAACTGTTTTTT. It specifies CASSITGATNEKLFF. The gene calls are TRBV19 and TRBJ1-4; no definite D call. Germline CDR1 LNHDA, CDR2 SQIVND (reference sequence). Trimming cost V 3 bases and J 0 bases, with 8 bases left between them. This CDR3 has 15 residues.

The chain links TRBV27 to TRBJ2-3; D is ambiguous. CDR1 is MNHEY, CDR2 SMNVEV, per germline (reference sequence). The V gene lost 8 bases and the J gene lost 0 bases, with 15 bases spanning the gap. CDR3 size: 15 residues. CDR3 region: CASALGPFSTDTQYF. CDR3 DNA: TGTGCCAGCGCCCTCGGACCCTTTAGCACAGATACGCAGTATTTT.

The chain links TRBV2 to TRBJ2-7; weak D call: TRBD2 (5 bases). Trimming removed 10 bases from V and 1 base from J, with 11 bases in between. Germline V gene sequence: CDR1 SNHLY, CDR2 FYNNEI. CDR3 length: 12 amino acids. CDR3: CATRDISYEQYF. CDR3 sequence (DNA): TGTGCCACCCGGGATATTTCCTACGAGCAGTACTTC.

The chain employs TRBV21-1 and TRBJ2-3; TRBD2, the D gene given by the table, was not confirmed from the DNA. TRBV21-1 is flagged as a pseudogene. This CDR3 comprises 17 residues. In DNA, the CDR3 is TGTGCCAGCAGCCCCCGAGGTACTAGAGATCCTGGAGATACGCAGTATTTT. This sequence encodes CASSPRGTRDPGDTQYF.

This sequence joins TRBV19 and TRBJ2-3; 7 positions match TRBD1. Losses at the gene ends were 7 bases for V and 2 bases for J; bases not matched to a gene: 9. This CDR3 region has 15 residues. The germline V gene has CDR1 LNHDA and CDR2 SQIVND (reference sequence). This CDR3 is CASTKEGTDTDTQYF. CDR3 coding DNA: TGTGCCAGTACCAAGGAAGGGACAGACACAGATACGCAGTATTTT.

With regard to this clone: Other DNA sequences within the sample encode an identical CDR3. The chain is built from TRBV4-3 and TRBJ1-5, with D possibly being TRBD1 (6 bases). Germline CDR1 is LGHNA and CDR2 is YSLEER. The germline V and J ends were trimmed by 0 bases and 7 bases, with 10 bases remaining between them. CDR3 length: 14 residues. CDR3 sequence (DNA): TGCGCCAGCAGCCAAGACAGGGGTGGCCAGCCCCAGCATTTT. Translating it yields CASSQDRGGQPQHF.

This chain links TRBV6-5 with TRBJ2-5, with 8 bases identical to TRBD1. V was clipped by 6 bases and J by 4 bases; unmatched bases: 7. The germline gives CDR1 MNHEY, CDR2 SVGAGI. CDR3 length: 14 amino acids. CDR3 protein: CASRSWTGRETQYF. The CDR3 coding sequence is TGTGCCAGCAGATCATGGACAGGGAGAGAGACCCAGTACTTC.

V is TRBV11-2 and J is TRBJ2-5; 7 bases align to TRBD2. The ends lost 5 bases at V and 5 bases at J; junction bases unmatched: 8. CDR1 SGHAT and CDR2 FQNNGV come from the germline V gene. The CDR3 length is 14 residues. The CDR3 DNA sequence: TGTGCCAGCAGCCTCCGGAGTAGCGGGGAGACCCAGTACTTC. It encodes CASSLRSSGETQYF.

As for this clone: A junction boundary mismatches the germline segment, possibly from a read error. J is TRBJ2-7 and V is TRBV14; D gene uncertain. The CDR3 consists of 15 residues. Germline loops: CDR1 SGHDN, CDR2 FVKESK. The CDR3 bases are TGTGCCAGCAGGCAAGGACGGGTCCATCCCTACGAGCAGTACTTC. Translated: CASRQGRVHPYEQYF.

This clone was counted once. The CDR3 DNA reads TGTGCCAGCAGCTTAGTCGGGGGGTCGAACACTGAAGCTTTCTTT. It translates to CASSLVGGSNTEAFF. V and J are TRBV7-8 and TRBJ1-1, with D perhaps TRBD1 (5 bases). The CDR3 consists of 15 residues. The germline V gene encodes CDR1 SGHVS and CDR2 FQNEAQ. The V end lost 1 base, the J end lost 1 base, and 10 bases lay between the germline ends.

J is TRBJ1-2 and V is TRBV5-1, with D hard to call. Germline V CDR1 and CDR2: SGHRS, YFSETQ. The CDR3 consists of 12 residues. V lost 0 bases and J 7 bases, leaving 7 bases between the germline ends. The CDR3 DNA sequence: TGCGCCAGCAGCTTGGCCGCGGGTGGCTACACCTTC. Translated, it gives CASSLAAGGYTF.